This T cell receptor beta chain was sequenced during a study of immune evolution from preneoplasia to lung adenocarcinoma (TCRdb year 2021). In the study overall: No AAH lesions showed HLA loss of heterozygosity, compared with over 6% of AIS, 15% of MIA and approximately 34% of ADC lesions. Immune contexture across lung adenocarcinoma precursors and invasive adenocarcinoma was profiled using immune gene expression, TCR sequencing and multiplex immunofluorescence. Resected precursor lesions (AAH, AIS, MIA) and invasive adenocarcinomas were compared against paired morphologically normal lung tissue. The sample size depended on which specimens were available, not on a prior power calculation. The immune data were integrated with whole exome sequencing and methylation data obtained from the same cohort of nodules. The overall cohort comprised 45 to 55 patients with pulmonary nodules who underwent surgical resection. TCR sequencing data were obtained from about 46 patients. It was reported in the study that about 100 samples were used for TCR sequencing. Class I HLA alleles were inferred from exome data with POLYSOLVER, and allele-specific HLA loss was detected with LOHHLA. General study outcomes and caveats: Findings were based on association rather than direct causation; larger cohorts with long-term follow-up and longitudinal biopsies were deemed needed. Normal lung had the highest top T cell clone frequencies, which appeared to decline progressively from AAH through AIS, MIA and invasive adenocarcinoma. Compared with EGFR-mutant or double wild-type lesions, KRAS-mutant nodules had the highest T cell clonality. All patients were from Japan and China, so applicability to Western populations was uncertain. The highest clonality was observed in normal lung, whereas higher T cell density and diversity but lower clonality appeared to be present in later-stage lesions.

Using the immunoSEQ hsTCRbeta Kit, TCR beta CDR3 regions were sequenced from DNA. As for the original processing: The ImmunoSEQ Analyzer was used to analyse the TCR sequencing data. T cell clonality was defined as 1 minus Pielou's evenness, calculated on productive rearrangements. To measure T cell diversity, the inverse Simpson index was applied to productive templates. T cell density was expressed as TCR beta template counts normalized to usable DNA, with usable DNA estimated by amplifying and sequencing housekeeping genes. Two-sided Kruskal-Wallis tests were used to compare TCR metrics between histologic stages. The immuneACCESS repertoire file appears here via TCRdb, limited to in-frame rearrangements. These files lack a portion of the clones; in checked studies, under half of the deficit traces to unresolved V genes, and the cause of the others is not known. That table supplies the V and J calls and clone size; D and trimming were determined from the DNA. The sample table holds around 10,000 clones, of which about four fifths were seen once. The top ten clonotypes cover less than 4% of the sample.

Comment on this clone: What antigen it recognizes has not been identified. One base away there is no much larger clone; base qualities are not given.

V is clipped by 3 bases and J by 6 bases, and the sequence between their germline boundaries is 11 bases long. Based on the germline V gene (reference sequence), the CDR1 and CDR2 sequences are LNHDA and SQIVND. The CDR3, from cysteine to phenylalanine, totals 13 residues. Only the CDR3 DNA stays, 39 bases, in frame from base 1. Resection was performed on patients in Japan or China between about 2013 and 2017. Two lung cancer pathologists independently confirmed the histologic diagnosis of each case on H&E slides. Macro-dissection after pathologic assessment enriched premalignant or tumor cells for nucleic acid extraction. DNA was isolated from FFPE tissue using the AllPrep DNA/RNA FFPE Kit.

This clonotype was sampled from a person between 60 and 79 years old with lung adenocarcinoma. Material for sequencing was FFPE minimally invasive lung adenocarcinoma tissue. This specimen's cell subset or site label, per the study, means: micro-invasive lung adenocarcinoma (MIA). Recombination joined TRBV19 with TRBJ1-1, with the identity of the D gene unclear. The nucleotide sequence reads TGTGCCAGTAGTATGGGAGTGACGTCTGAAGCTTTCTTT. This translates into CASSMGVTSEAFF.